Each of the 18 T cell receptor beta chains below was sequenced from the same sample in a study of human T cells and chemical hapten exposure. Time point in this sample: healthy volunteer bleed at 6 weeks. The authors extracted total RNA from unfractionated whole blood. TCRdb processed the RACE reads anew with MiXCR; each CDR3 protein has one entry. The sample lists about 77,000 distinct CDR3 sequences; 8.6% were seen once. Specimen: whole blood. Receptors originate from a female donor in good health. Some clones in this sample may be carry-over from other donors' samples.

This clonotype was detected many times. CDR3 amino acids: CASAPSEVTDTQYF. The CDR3 DNA reads TGTGCCAGCGCCCCTAGCGAGGTCACAGATACGCAGTATTTT. The gene calls are TRBV6-2 or TRBV6-3 and TRBJ2-3; D might be TRBD2 (6 bases). Trimming stripped 8 bases from V and 2 bases from J, with 14 bases between. Germline V gives CDR1 MNHEY, CDR2 SVGEGT. The CDR3 consists of 14 residues.

Only a few counts were recorded for this clonotype. The chain has TRBV10-1 and TRBJ2-3; 9 positions match TRBD2. Germline V gene sequence: CDR1 WNHNN, CDR2 SYGVQD (reference sequence). This CDR3 is built from 13 residues. V dropped 7 bases and J dropped 6; count of bases not matched to a gene: 5. In DNA form, the CDR3 reads TGCGCCAGCACGGGACTAGCTCCTGATACGCAGTATTTT. Translation: CASTGLAPDTQYF.

This clonotype was counted only a few times. The V gene is TRBV2, the J gene TRBJ2-5, with TRBD2 matching over 12 bases. This CDR3 is built from 16 residues. The germline V gene encodes CDR1 SNHLY and CDR2 FYNNEI. V shed 6 bases, J shed 1 base, and the junction held 6 bases outside the gene matches. CDR3 nucleotides: TGTGCCAGCAGCGTGACTAGCGGGGGACCCCAAGAGACCCAGTACTTC. Translated, it gives CASSVTSGGPQETQYF. Based on the CDR3 plus reference TRBV2 and TRBJ2-5, the full variable domain is EPEVTQTPSHQVTQMGQEVILRCVPISNHLYFYWYRQILGQKVEFLVSFYNNEISEKSEIFDDQFSVERPDGSNFTLKIRSTKLEDSAMYFCASSVTSGGPQETQYFGPGTRLLVL.

This chain links TRBV10-3 with TRBJ1-1; 8 bases match TRBD1. CDR3 length: 15 amino acids. The J segment lost 4 bases and the V segment lost 8 bases, leaving 12 bases of the junction unmatched. Germline lookup yields CDR1 ENHRY and CDR2 SYGVKD. The CDR3 DNA sequence: TGTGCCATCGGGGCCAGGAGACAGGGGCCCACTGAAGCTTTCTTT. This encodes CAIGARRQGPTEAFF.

This sequence joins TRBV4-2 and TRBJ1-3; D gene unclear. Germline loops: CDR1 LGHNA, CDR2 YNFKEQ. V gave up 4 bases and J gave up 0 bases, with 16 bases separating them. CDR3 length: 17 residues. Here the CDR3 reads CASSRENTPLSGNTIYF. The CDR3 nucleotides read TGTGCCAGCAGCCGAGAGAATACACCCCTCTCTGGAAACACCATATATTTT.

The table lists this clonotype with many counts. The chain has TRBV6-4 and TRBJ2-6; maybe TRBD2 (6 bases). The V end was cut by 5 bases, the J end by 0 bases, with 11 bases between. Germline V gene lookup returns CDR1 MRHNA and CDR2 SNTAGT. The CDR3 is made up of 16 amino acids. The CDR3 nucleotides are TGTGCCAGCAGTCGGGGGTCATCCTCTGGGGCCAACGTCCTGACTTTC. This gives the protein CASSRGSSSGANVLTF.

This clonotype was counted ten times or more. The gene calls are TRBV6-5 and TRBJ1-2; tentative D call: TRBD1 (5 bases). The CDR3 is 18 amino acids. The germline gives CDR1 MNHEY, CDR2 SVGAGI. Trimming took off 1 base at V and 7 bases at J, with 25 bases between the two ends. The CDR3: CASSYFRPGAAQGGGYTF. CDR3 DNA: TGTGCCAGCAGTTACTTTCGCCCTGGGGCCGCTCAAGGAGGTGGCTACACCTTC.

This clonotype was seen only a few times. V gene TRBV5-1 combines with J gene TRBJ2-7, with 8 nucleotides matching TRBD1. V gave up 2 bases and J gave up 4 bases; unmatched junction bases: 5. Germline CDR1 SGHRS, CDR2 YFSETQ. The CDR3 is 14 residues long. The DNA of the CDR3 is TGCGCCAGCAGCTTCGCAGGGGGCGGATACGAGCAGTACTTC. Amino acid sequence: CASSFAGGGYEQYF. Drawing the rest from reference TRBV5-1 and TRBJ2-7, the complete variable domain is KAGVTQTPRYLIKTRGQQVTLSCSPISGHRSVSWYQQTPGQGLQFLFEYFSETQRNKGNFPGRFSGRQFSNSRSEMNVSTLELGDSALYLCASSFAGGGYEQYFGPGTRLTVT.

The J gene is TRBJ1-1, the V gene TRBV29-1, with D unresolved. CDR3 size: 12 residues. V was clipped by 1 base and J by 1 base, with 4 bases between them. The V gene's germline CDR1 is SQVTM and CDR2 ANQGSEA. The CDR3 protein is CSVEVSNTEAFF. The DNA of the CDR3 is TGCAGCGTTGAAGTCTCGAACACTGAAGCTTTCTTT.

This chain uses TRBV5-4 with TRBJ2-7; D is unresolved. Germline CDR1 reads SGHNT; CDR2 reads YYREEE (reference sequence). CDR3 size: 15 residues. Trimming cost V 4 bases and J 2 bases, with 16 bases left between them. The CDR3 DNA sequence: TGTGCCAGCAGCCCATTAGGGCAGGATACCTACGAGCAGTACTTC. This gives the protein CASSPLGQDTYEQYF.

This clonotype was seen repeatedly, ten times or more. The CDR3: CASSYGSAGANVLTF. CDR3 DNA sequence: TGTGCCAGCAGTTACGGTTCAGCTGGGGCCAACGTCCTGACTTTC. V is TRBV6-5 and J is TRBJ2-6; no clear D gene. The V gene lost 2 bases and the J gene lost 2 bases, with 7 bases spanning the gap. This CDR3 region has 15 residues. Germline CDR1 is MNHEY and CDR2 is SVGAGI.

This clonotype showed up just a few times. The CDR3: CASSLLGSYNSPLHF. The CDR3 nucleotides read TGCGCCAGCAGCTTGCTGGGCAGCTATAATTCACCCCTCCACTTT. The J gene is TRBJ1-6, the V gene TRBV5-1; no clear D gene. The V and J ends lost 1 base and 3 bases respectively, with 8 bases between them. This CDR3 region has 15 residues. CDR1 and CDR2 from the germline V gene are SGHRS and YFSETQ.

This clonotype was observed a handful of times. The rearrangement joins TRBV7-2 to TRBJ1-2; D is ambiguous. The CDR3 extends over 12 amino acids. Germline CDR1 SGHTA, CDR2 FQGNSA. V shed 0 bases and J shed 4 bases, with 3 bases lying between them. The CDR3 loop is CASSLAVYGYTF. The CDR3 DNA sequence: TGTGCCAGCAGCTTAGCGGTCTATGGCTACACCTTC.

The rearrangement uses TRBV7-2 and TRBJ2-3; 12 bases agree with TRBD2. CDR1 SGHTA and CDR2 FQGNSA come from the germline V gene. The trim removed 1 base at V and 4 bases at J, leaving 3 bases unmatched. CDR3 size: 16 residues. The CDR3 here is CASSLELAGGPDTQYF. CDR3 in DNA: TGTGCCAGCAGCTTAGAACTAGCGGGGGGCCCAGATACGCAGTATTTT.

This clonotype has at least ten counts. The chain has TRBV19 and TRBJ2-7; 7 positions match TRBD1. V shed 5 bases, J shed 2 bases, and the junction held 9 bases outside the gene matches. CDR3 length: 15 amino acids. CDR1 and CDR2 from the germline V gene are LNHDA and SQIVND (reference sequence). CDR3 nucleotides: TGTGCCAGTAGTCCTTCGATTGGGACAGCCTACGAGCAGTACTTC. It specifies CASSPSIGTAYEQYF. Drawing the rest from reference TRBV19 and TRBJ2-7, the complete variable domain is DGGITQSPKYLFRKEGQNVTLSCEQNLNHDAMYWYRQDPGQGLRLIYYSQIVNDFQKGDIAEGYSVSREKKESFPLTVTSAQKNPTAFYLCASSPSIGTAYEQYFGPGTRLTVT.

There are a few counts of this clonotype. The chain recombines TRBV29-1 with TRBJ1-2; TRBD1 agrees at 7 bases. Germline assignment: CDR1 SQVTM and CDR2 ANQGSEA. After removal of 7 bases from V and 3 bases from J, the junction contained 8 bases not matched to a gene. The CDR3 is 13 amino acids. The CDR3 coding sequence is TGCAGCGCCATGCTACAGGGGCACTATGGCTACACCTTC. Translation gives CSAMLQGHYGYTF. The whole variable domain, remainder taken from reference TRBV29-1 and TRBJ1-2, is SAVISQKPSRDICQRGTSLTIQCQVDSQVTMMFWYRQQPGQSLTLIATANQGSEATYESGFVIDKFPISRPNLTFSTLTVSNMSPEDSSIYLCSAMLQGHYGYTFGSGTRLTVV.

This clonotype came up many times. The chain is built from TRBV6-1 and TRBJ2-7; a possible D gene is TRBD1 (5 bases). The V end was cut by 6 bases, the J end by 3 bases, with 9 bases between. The CDR3 runs to 12 residues. Germline lookup yields CDR1 MNHNS and CDR2 SASEGT. In DNA form, the CDR3 reads TGTGCCAGCAGGGACAACCTCTACGAGCAGTACTTC. This translates into CASRDNLYEQYF.

This clonotype has a handful of counts. The chain recombines TRBV9 with TRBJ1-4; 7 bases are a match to TRBD1. With V trimmed by 3 bases and J by 8 bases, 7 bases remained unmatched. There are 14 residues in the CDR3. The V gene's germline CDR1 is SGDLS and CDR2 YYNGEE. The CDR3 DNA reads as TGTGCCAGCAGCGAAGGGGGCGCGGGGGAAAAACTGTTTTTT. Amino acid sequence: CASSEGGAGEKLFF.